This entry lists 12 T cell receptor beta chains sequenced from one sample in a study of T-cell memory formation after mild COVID-19 (dated by TCRdb to the early 2020s). Library preparation was by 5' RACE. For sequencing, an Illumina NovaSeq 6000 was employed. TCRdb ran its own pipeline on the public reads, namely fastp trimming at Q25 and MiXCR clone calling, and kept in-frame beta chains. Under each unique CDR3 protein, matching rows form one entry showing the most common genes and DNA. The sample includes approximately 300,000 distinct CDR3 sequences, with roughly a fifth observed a single time. Over 20% of the sample rests with the top ten. Specimen: PBMCs or a T cell subset sorted from them (not recorded which). Receptor source: a man aged 18 to 29 who had mild COVID-19 (a few samples of this study predate the infection). The sample titles of this study are shuffled in the database, so cell type and time point are left out; the donor was told from shared clones.

The rearrangement joins TRBV7-2 to TRBJ1-3; the D is unclear. Germline V CDR1 and CDR2: SGHTA, FQGNSA. V lost 5 bases, J lost 0 bases, and 8 bases lay in between. The CDR3 has 14 amino acids. The CDR3 DNA reads TGTGCCAGCAGCCCCCGGGTCTCTGGAAACACCATATATTTT. Its translation is CASSPRVSGNTIYF.

This clonotype turned up a few times. The chain joins TRBV9 to TRBJ2-2; D is unresolved. The germline gives CDR1 SGDLS, CDR2 YYNGEE. This CDR3 has 16 residues. V was shortened by 4 bases and J by 3 bases, with 16 bases between the two germline ends. The DNA of the CDR3 is TGTGCCAGCAGCCCCCGGAGTCCATTTGACACCGGGGAGCTGTTTTTT. Translation gives CASSPRSPFDTGELFF.

Many counts were recorded for this clonotype. The CDR3 loop is CASSQQGRNTEAFF. The CDR3 nucleotides read TGCGCCAGCAGCCAACAGGGCAGGAACACTGAAGCTTTCTTT. The J gene is TRBJ1-1, the V gene TRBV5-1, with TRBD1 as a possible D gene (6 bases). Trimming removed 4 bases at V and 1 base at J, with 11 bases between. Germline CDR1 and CDR2: SGHRS and YFSETQ. The CDR3 is 14 residues long.

This chain links TRBV7-2 with TRBJ2-7; 8 bases match TRBD2. Losses at the gene ends were 0 bases for V and 0 bases for J; bases not matched to a gene: 4. The V gene's germline CDR1 is SGHTA and CDR2 FQGNSA. The CDR3 loop spans 16 amino acids. DNA of the CDR3: TGTGCCAGCAGCTTAGCTGGCGGGGGGCTCTCCTACGAGCAGTACTTC. Protein sequence: CASSLAGGGLSYEQYF. Complete variable domain (other parts from reference TRBV7-2 and TRBJ2-7): GAGVSQSPSNKVTEKGKDVELRCDPISGHTALYWYRQSLGQGLEFLIYFQGNSAPDKSGLPSDRFSAERTGGSVSTLTIQRTQQEDSAVYLCASSLAGGGLSYEQYFGPGTRLTVT.

This chain connects TRBV6-2 or TRBV6-3 to TRBJ1-1; a weak D match, TRBD1 (5 bases). This CDR3 has 16 amino acids. Germline V gene lookup returns CDR1 MNHEY and CDR2 SVGEGT. The V and J ends lost 0 bases and 8 bases respectively, with 19 bases between them. The CDR3 DNA sequence: TGTGCCAGCAGTTACTCTCTCTCCGACAGCAGTAACGAAGCTTTCTTT. It yields the protein CASSYSLSDSSNEAFF.

This clonotype was recorded a few times. The rearrangement links TRBV7-2 to TRBJ2-1; 8 bases are shared with TRBD2. Trimming took 7 bases from V and 8 from J; bases not matched to a gene: 10. The CDR3 spans 14 residues. Germline CDR1 is SGHTA and CDR2 is FQGNSA. DNA of the CDR3: TGTGCCAGCACCTTCGGGGGCGGGGGGTATGAGCAGTTCTTC. Translated, it gives CASTFGGGGYEQFF.

The gene calls are TRBV6-2 or TRBV6-3 and TRBJ2-1; 8 nucleotides line up with TRBD2. Per germline, CDR1 MNHEY and CDR2 SVGEGT. The V segment lost 5 bases and the J segment 3 bases; nucleotides outside the gene matches: 6. This CDR3 has 15 amino acids. In DNA form, the CDR3 reads TGTGCCAGCAGTCCCGGGGGGGCCGGCTACAATGAGCAGTTCTTC. The encoded protein is CASSPGGAGYNEQFF.

This clonotype was detected many times. This chain links TRBV5-1 with TRBJ2-7; D is tentatively TRBD1 or TRBD2 (5 bases each). Trimming pared 5 bases from V and 6 bases from J, leaving 9 bases between. Germline CDR1 and CDR2: SGHRS and YFSETQ. CDR3 length: 11 amino acids. The CDR3 DNA reads TGCGCCAGCAGTGAGGGGTCCGAGCAGTACTTC. Its protein is CASSEGSEQYF.

This clonotype has at least ten counts. The chain carries TRBV7-2 and TRBJ1-1; D is undetermined. CDR3 length: 11 residues. Germline V gives CDR1 SGHTA, CDR2 FQGNSA. Trimming shortened V by 0 bases and J by 7 bases, and 3 bases separated the two germline ends. CDR3: CASSLAGEAFF. CDR3 sequence (DNA): TGTGCCAGCAGCTTAGCAGGTGAAGCTTTCTTT.

This clonotype was counted a few times. The chain links TRBV9 to TRBJ2-2; 14 bases line up with TRBD2. Germline CDR1 is SGDLS and CDR2 is YYNGEE. This CDR3 is 17 amino acids long. The V and J ends lost 0 bases and 5 bases, in that order; junction bases with no gene match: 3. DNA of the CDR3: TGTGCCAGCAGCGTAGCGGGACTAGCGGGGGTGACCGGGGAGCTGTTTTTT. Its protein product is CASSVAGLAGVTGELFF.

The V call is TRBV7-2, the J call TRBJ2-5; 12 bases align to TRBD2. The CDR3 is 16 residues long. Per germline, CDR1 SGHTA and CDR2 FQGNSA. V was clipped by 5 bases and J by 5 bases; unmatched bases: 9. The chain's CDR3 is CASSRGGLAGGETQYF. The DNA of the CDR3 is TGTGCCAGCAGCCGAGGGGGACTAGCGGGTGGCGAGACCCAGTACTTC.

The chain links TRBV7-9 to TRBJ2-3; no reliable D call. Trimming left V 9 bases short and J 1 base short, with 5 bases between. The V gene's germline CDR1 is SEHNR and CDR2 FQNEAQ (reference sequence). The CDR3 is made up of 11 amino acids. The CDR3, as DNA: TGTGCCAGGTTTCGCACAGATACGCAGTATTTT. Protein: CARFRTDTQYF.